Listed here are 31 T cell receptor beta chains from one sample, sequenced in a study of blood T cell repertoires in COVID-19. Using immunoSEQ multiplex PCR, the repertoire was profiled, and TCRdb retains in-frame clones only, with some absent. This table has about 200,000 clones, roughly 85% appearing once. Sequenced material: peripheral blood. Every receptor here comes from a woman of 80 years or more with acute or convalescent COVID-19.

The rearrangement links TRBV29-1 to TRBJ2-5; possible D gene TRBD2, 5 bases. The CDR3 runs to 13 residues. Germline lookup yields CDR1 SQVTM and CDR2 ANQGSEA. V gave up 6 bases and J gave up 4 bases, with 15 bases separating them. The CDR3 is CSVEIGAAETQYF. The CDR3, as DNA: TGCAGCGTGGAGATCGGAGCGGCAGAGACCCAGTACTTC.

The rearrangement uses TRBV10-3 and TRBJ1-4; TRBD1 matches at 9 bases. V lost 8 bases, J lost 5 bases, and 0 bases stayed unmatched. CDR3 length: 12 amino acids. The germline V gene encodes CDR1 ENHRY and CDR2 SYGVKD. The CDR3 sequence: CAIGTGNEKLFF. CDR3 nucleotide sequence: TGTGCCATCGGGACAGGGAATGAAAAACTGTTTTTT.

The CDR3: CASSPSGQGAGGYTF. The CDR3 DNA reads as TGTGCCAGCAGCCCATCGGGACAGGGGGCGGGCGGCTACACCTTC. The chain employs TRBV7-9 and TRBJ1-2; TRBD1 matches at 12 bases. Trimming removed 5 bases from V and 8 bases from J; junction bases left unmatched: 9. This CDR3 spans 15 amino acids. CDR1 and CDR2 from the germline V gene are SEHNR and FQNEAQ (reference sequence).

The chain has TRBV29-1 and TRBJ1-1, with D uncertain. The CDR3 extends over 13 amino acids. The ends were cut back, 3 bases at V and 4 bases at J, with 12 bases in the middle. Germline V gene sequence: CDR1 SQVTM, CDR2 ANQGSEA. The CDR3 protein is CSVDHGVGTEAFF. The DNA for the CDR3 is TGCAGCGTTGATCACGGGGTGGGCACTGAAGCTTTCTTT.

V and J are TRBV25-1 and TRBJ2-5; 11 positions match TRBD2. This CDR3 comprises 13 residues. J gave up 5 bases and V 4 bases, and 0 bases lay outside the gene matches. CDR1 and CDR2 (germline): MGHDK, SYGVNS. The CDR3 spells CASSASGRETQYF. The CDR3 nucleotides read TGTGCCAGCAGTGCTAGCGGGAGGGAGACCCAGTACTTC. Drawing the rest from reference TRBV25-1 and TRBJ2-5, the complete variable domain is EADIYQTPRYLVIGTGKKITLECSQTMGHDKMYWYQQDPGMELHLIHYSYGVNSTEKGDLSSESTVSRIRTEHFPLTLESARPSHTSQYLCASSASGRETQYFGPGTRLLVL.

The rearrangement joins TRBV7-2 to TRBJ2-3, with D perhaps matching TRBD1 (5 bases). The V end lost 2 bases, the J end lost 2 bases, and 8 bases lay between the germline ends. The CDR3 spans 14 residues. Germline V gene lookup returns CDR1 SGHTA and CDR2 FQGNSA. CDR3 nucleotides: TGTGCCAGCAGCTTAACAGGTTTCACAGATACGCAGTATTTT. Protein product: CASSLTGFTDTQYF.

The gene calls are TRBV27 and TRBJ1-1, with TRBD1 matching 7 bases. With 5 bases clipped from V and 1 base from J, the junction kept 1 base outside the gene matches. Germline CDR1 MNHEY, CDR2 SMNVEV (reference sequence). The CDR3 loop spans 13 amino acids. The DNA for the CDR3 is TGTGCCAGCAGTCGGACAGGGAACACTGAAGCTTTCTTT. Residues: CASSRTGNTEAFF.

There are a few counts of this clone. The chain carries TRBV5-1 and TRBJ2-3; 13 nucleotides match TRBD2. The junction had 6 bases not matched to a gene; V was cut back by 4 bases and J by 4 bases. The CDR3 consists of 16 residues. Germline values: CDR1 SGHRS, CDR2 YFSETQ. The CDR3 bases are TGCGCCAGCAGCACCGGACTAGCGGGAGAGGCAGATACGCAGTATTTT. It is translated as CASSTGLAGEADTQYF.

The chain has TRBV9 and TRBJ2-7; 8 nucleotides agree with TRBD2. In germline, CDR1 is SGDLS, CDR2 YYNGEE. The CDR3 spans 15 residues. V dropped 4 bases and J dropped 5; count of bases not matched to a gene: 11. The CDR3 spells CASSKSGRGSDEQYF. In DNA form, the CDR3 reads TGTGCCAGCAGCAAAAGCGGGAGAGGTTCCGACGAGCAGTACTTC.

On this clone itself: The identical CDR3 is also encoded by other nucleotide sequences in the sample. The chain uses TRBV9 and TRBJ2-1; the D gene is possibly TRBD2 (6 bases). Germline assignment: CDR1 SGDLS and CDR2 YYNGEE. The CDR3 has 15 residues. V lost 0 bases and J 0 bases, leaving 7 bases between the germline ends. DNA for the CDR3: TGTGCCAGCAGCGTAGCGGGAGACTCCTACAATGAGCAGTTCTTC. As protein: CASSVAGDSYNEQFF.

The chain has TRBV6-1 and TRBJ1-4; possible D gene TRBD1, 5 bases. Germline-derived CDR1 and CDR2 are MNHNS and SASEGT. V lost 2 bases and J lost 8, with 15 bases in between. The CDR3 extends over 15 amino acids. The CDR3 protein is CASSEQGVLTEKLFF. As DNA, the CDR3 is TGTGCCAGCAGTGAACAGGGTGTCCTGACCGAAAAACTGTTTTTT.

This chain joins TRBV24-1 and TRBJ2-7, with D possibly TRBD2 on 5 matching bases. In germline, CDR1 is KGHDR, CDR2 SFDVKD. V lost 4 bases and J 2 bases, leaving 17 bases between the germline ends. The CDR3 extends over 16 amino acids. The CDR3 nucleotides read TGTGCCACCAGTGAGGGTGCGGGTCTGCCGCCCTACGAGCAGTACTTC. This sequence encodes CATSEGAGLPPYEQYF.

This clone came up once. This sequence joins TRBV29-1 and TRBJ2-1; TRBD1 aligns across 7 bases. The CDR3 is 11 amino acids. Germline V gene data show CDR1 as SQVTM and CDR2 as ANQGSEA. The V and J ends lost 6 bases and 9 bases, in that order; junction bases with no gene match: 5. The CDR3 region has the DNA TGCAGCGTCGACAGGGTCACTGAGCAGTTCTTC. This encodes CSVDRVTEQFF.

The chain combines TRBV28 with TRBJ1-3; a possible D gene is TRBD1 (6 bases). Germline V CDR1 and CDR2: MDHEN, SYDVKM. V lost 6 bases to trimming and J lost 7 bases, with 19 bases between them. The CDR3 loop spans 15 amino acids. The CDR3 here is CASSLAGQTRNTIYF. The CDR3 region has the DNA TGTGCCAGCAGCCTAGCCGGACAGACAAGGAACACCATATATTTT.

The rearrangement uses TRBV5-1 and TRBJ1-2; possibly TRBD1 for D (6 bases). The CDR3 length is 14 residues. Germline CDR1 and CDR2: SGHRS and YFSETQ. V lost 4 bases, J lost 2 bases, and 12 bases lay in between. CDR3 nucleotide sequence: TGCGCCAGCAGCGAAGGGGGACCAAACTATGGCTACACCTTC. It codes for CASSEGGPNYGYTF.

The genes are TRBV6-6 and TRBJ1-1; D unresolved. The CDR3 totals 10 residues. Germline-derived CDR1 and CDR2 are MNHNY and SVGAGI (reference sequence). Deletions cut 6 bases from V and 4 bases from J, with 3 bases between. This CDR3 is CASSVTEAFF. DNA of the CDR3: TGTGCCAGCAGCGTCACTGAAGCTTTCTTT.

V is TRBV4-2 and J is TRBJ2-7; 8 nucleotides align to TRBD2. With V trimmed by 3 bases and J by 3 bases, 7 bases remained unmatched. Germline CDR1 is LGHNA and CDR2 is YNFKEQ. The CDR3 consists of 15 residues. The CDR3 DNA reads TGTGCCAGCAGCCACCCGGGACTAGATTTCTACGAGCAGTACTTC. Residues: CASSHPGLDFYEQYF.

This chain uses TRBV19 with TRBJ2-1; 11 nucleotides match TRBD2. The CDR3 runs 16 residues. J was trimmed by 8 bases and V by 5 bases; bases with no gene match: 11. Per germline, CDR1 LNHDA and CDR2 SQIVND (reference sequence). The chain's CDR3 is CASSHSGRAGYYEQFF. The CDR3 DNA sequence: TGTGCCAGTAGTCATAGCGGGAGGGCCGGATACTATGAGCAGTTCTTC.

In its sample, this clone was seen many times. This sequence joins TRBV7-9 and TRBJ2-3; 10 bases match TRBD1. The CDR3 has 17 amino acids. Germline trimming cut 7 bases from V and 3 bases from J; bases unmatched to any gene: 13. CDR1 SEHNR and CDR2 FQNEAQ come from the germline V gene (reference sequence). Written as DNA, the CDR3 is TGTGCCAGCACCAAATTGACAGGGGGCGCCCAGACAGATACGCAGTATTTT. This translates into CASTKLTGGAQTDTQYF.

The V gene is TRBV7-8, the J gene TRBJ1-2; TRBD1 matches at 9 bases. The CDR3 extends over 14 amino acids. Germline loops: CDR1 SGHVS, CDR2 FQNEAQ. Germline trimming cut 5 bases from V and 4 bases from J; bases unmatched to any gene: 5. The CDR3 coding sequence is TGTGCCAGCAGCCCCGACAGGGGGGGCTATGGCTACACCTTC. Protein sequence: CASSPDRGGYGYTF.

V usage is TRBV6-5 and J usage is TRBJ1-2; 7 nucleotides agree with TRBD1. Per the germline V gene, CDR1 is MNHEY and CDR2 is SVGAGI. The CDR3 has 16 residues. V gave up 2 bases and J gave up 5 bases; unmatched junction bases: 11. CDR3 nucleotide sequence: TGTGCCAGCAGTTACGTGTTGGAGGGGGCGCGTTATGGCTACACCTTC. Protein sequence: CASSYVLEGARYGYTF.

The rearrangement uses TRBV11-1 and TRBJ1-1; 8 bases agree with TRBD1. V lost 5 bases, J lost 6 bases, and 5 bases stayed unmatched. The CDR3 has 13 amino acids. Germline CDR1 SGHAT, CDR2 FQDESV (reference sequence). Here the CDR3 DNA reads TGTGCCAGCAGCGCAGACAGGGGCCCTGAAGCTTTCTTT. Its translation is CASSADRGPEAFF.

The chain is built from TRBV7-8 and TRBJ2-2; 9 bases are a match to TRBD1. CDR1 SGHVS and CDR2 FQNEAQ come from the germline V gene. V dropped 5 bases and J dropped 4; count of bases not matched to a gene: 5. The CDR3 is 15 residues long. The chain's CDR3 is CASSLQGAGTGELFF. The CDR3 nucleotides are TGTGCCAGCAGCCTACAGGGGGCCGGCACCGGGGAGCTGTTTTTT.

This clone was seen once. The chain joins TRBV9 to TRBJ2-2; D is unclear. The CDR3 is 14 residues long. V lost 0 bases, J lost 1 base, and 4 bases lay in between. The V gene's germline CDR1 is SGDLS and CDR2 YYNGEE. The CDR3 sequence is CASSVVGNTGELFF. The CDR3 DNA is TGTGCCAGCAGCGTAGTCGGGAACACCGGGGAGCTGTTTTTT.

The chain is built from TRBV7-9 and TRBJ1-5; the D gene is possibly TRBD1 (5 bases). Looked up from germline, CDR1 is SEHNR and CDR2 is FQNEAQ (reference sequence). Trimming stripped 0 bases from V and 4 bases from J, with 10 bases between. CDR3 length: 15 residues. CDR3 coding DNA: TGTGCCAGCAGCTTAGCGGCGGGGGAGAATCAGCCCCAGCATTTT. It codes for CASSLAAGENQPQHF.

The chain is built from TRBV6-5 and TRBJ1-2; TRBD1 is a possible D gene (5 bases). Trimming shortened V by 8 bases and J by 1 base, and 17 bases separated the two germline ends. Germline V lookup: CDR1 MNHEY, CDR2 SVGAGI. The CDR3 is 15 residues long. The CDR3 protein is CASRHGRDFNYGYTF. DNA for the CDR3: TGTGCCAGCCGTCATGGCAGGGACTTTAACTATGGCTACACCTTC.

V usage is TRBV10-3 and J usage is TRBJ2-2; 8 bases fit TRBD2. This CDR3 has 14 residues. V gave up 5 bases and J gave up 6 bases; unmatched junction bases: 5. Germline lookup yields CDR1 ENHRY and CDR2 SYGVKD. The DNA for the CDR3 is TGTGCCATCAGTAGCCCAGCGGGAGCCGGGGAGCTGTTTTTT. Translating it yields CAISSPAGAGELFF.

This clone appeared a single time. The chain carries TRBV27 and TRBJ1-2, with a weak D call TRBD1 (5 bases). This CDR3 has 17 residues. The V and J ends lost 0 bases and 2 bases respectively, with 16 bases between them. Germline CDR1 reads MNHEY; CDR2 reads SMNVEV (reference sequence). The CDR3 coding sequence is TGTGCCAGCAGTTTATCCGGGCTTGGCCAGGGAAACTATGGCTACACCTTC. Amino acid sequence: CASSLSGLGQGNYGYTF.

The chain recombines TRBV7-2 with TRBJ1-6, with TRBD1 matching over 8 bases. The ends lost 5 bases at V and 8 bases at J; junction bases unmatched: 5. From germline, CDR1 is SGHTA and CDR2 FQGNSA. This CDR3 is 14 amino acids long. The CDR3 protein is CASSPVQGDSPLHF. The CDR3 coding sequence is TGTGCCAGCAGCCCCGTACAGGGGGATTCACCCCTCCACTTT.

This sequence joins TRBV2 and TRBJ1-6; 10 nucleotides agree with TRBD1. The CDR3 covers 13 residues. V trimming: 8 bases; J trimming: 7 bases; junction bases outside the gene matches: 2. Germline V gene lookup returns CDR1 SNHLY and CDR2 FYNNEI. The CDR3 coding sequence is TGTGCCAGCGGGGGACAGGGGAATTCACCCCTCCACTTT. Protein sequence: CASGGQGNSPLHF.

The chain is built from TRBV2 and TRBJ2-5; 11 positions match TRBD2. The CDR3 covers 14 residues. Germline CDR1 is SNHLY and CDR2 is FYNNEI. With V trimmed by 6 bases and J by 2 bases, 2 bases remained unmatched. CDR3 residues: CASRIAGGQETQYF. CDR3 sequence (DNA): TGTGCCAGCAGAATAGCGGGAGGGCAAGAGACCCAGTACTTC.